Each of the 26 T cell receptor beta chains below was sequenced from the same sample in a study of T cells in Graves' hyperthyroidism and ophthalmopathy. The TCR beta CDR3 regions underwent amplification using RNA transcripts as the source. The HTBI primer set drove a first-round RT-PCR of the TCR CDR3. Each CDR3 protein is one row after TCRdb ran MiXCR on the multiplex PCR reads. The table lists about 410,000 distinct CDR3 sequences, around 15% of them singletons. Sequenced sample: blood. These receptors all come from a man aged 18 to 29 with Graves' ophthalmopathy.

This clonotype was counted only a few times. J is TRBJ1-2 and V is TRBV27; tentatively, D is TRBD1 (5 bases). Trimming stripped 5 bases from V and 4 bases from J, with 17 bases between. Germline assignment: CDR1 MNHEY and CDR2 SMNVEV (reference sequence). The CDR3 runs 15 residues. Here the CDR3 reads CASSLRGGGAYGYTF. The DNA of the CDR3 is TGTGCCAGCAGTCTGAGGGGCGGGGGTGCCTATGGCTACACCTTC.

In its sample, this clonotype was seen a few times. V usage is TRBV19 and J usage is TRBJ1-2; D not certain. CDR1 is LNHDA and CDR2 is SQIVND in the germline V gene (reference sequence). This CDR3 contains 16 residues. Trimming stripped 2 bases from V and 4 bases from J, with 17 bases between. CDR3 in DNA: TGTGCCAGTAGTATAAGGGCAGCTGGGGAGACCTATGGCTACACCTTC. This codes for CASSIRAAGETYGYTF.

Many counts were recorded for this clonotype. The chain links TRBV11-2 to TRBJ2-1; a weak D match, TRBD2 (6 bases). V shed 5 bases and J shed 15 bases, with 23 bases lying between them. CDR1 is SGHAT and CDR2 is FQNNGV in the germline V gene. The CDR3 totals 14 residues. CDR3 residues: CASSSMRSETGRFF. CDR3 DNA sequence: TGTGCCAGCAGCAGCATGCGGAGTGAGACCGGGAGGTTCTTC. The entire variable domain, with the rest obtained from reference TRBV11-2 and TRBJ2-1, is as follows: EAGVAQSPRYKIIEKRQSVAFWCNPISGHATLYWYQQILGQGPKLLIQFQNNGVVDDSQLPKDRFSAERLKGVDSTLKIQPAKLEDSAVYLCASSSMRSETGRFFGPGTRLTVL.

This clonotype was counted ten times or more. This sequence joins TRBV7-2 and TRBJ2-1; D uncertain. V was pared by 7 bases and J by 5 bases, with 15 bases between. The germline gives CDR1 SGHTA, CDR2 FQGNSA. This CDR3 has 14 residues. The CDR3 sequence is CASNDRPLNNEQFF. DNA for the CDR3: TGTGCCAGCAACGACCGCCCTCTTAACAATGAGCAGTTCTTC.

This clonotype was observed a handful of times. The chain uses TRBV20-1 and TRBJ1-1, with TRBD1 identical over 7 bases. After removal of 3 bases from V and 1 base from J, the junction contained 5 bases not matched to a gene. Per the germline V gene, CDR1 is DFQATT and CDR2 is SNEGSKA (reference sequence). The CDR3 runs to 14 residues. Here the CDR3 reads CSARTGTANTEAFF. The DNA of the CDR3 is TGCAGTGCTAGGACCGGGACAGCGAACACTGAAGCTTTCTTT.

This clonotype was picked up many times. The DNA for the CDR3 is TGCGCCAGCAGCCAGGGGAAATCCTACGAGCAGTACTTC. It specifies CASSQGKSYEQYF. The chain employs TRBV5-1 and TRBJ2-7; possible D gene TRBD1, 6 bases. CDR3 length: 13 residues. The V gene lost 4 bases and the J gene lost 1 base, with 9 bases spanning the gap. Germline V gives CDR1 SGHRS, CDR2 YFSETQ.

The sample holds many counts of this clonotype. This rearrangement joins TRBV6-1 to TRBJ1-1, with a weak D call TRBD1 (5 bases). In germline, CDR1 is MNHNS, CDR2 SASEGT. V was clipped by 6 bases and J by 5 bases, with 10 bases between them. This CDR3 is built from 12 residues. The CDR3 DNA reads TGTGCCAGCAGGACCGGGGGAACTGAAGCTTTCTTT. Residues: CASRTGGTEAFF.

This clonotype was detected ten times or more. V usage is TRBV6-2 or TRBV6-3 and J usage is TRBJ1-2; perhaps TRBD1 as D (5 bases). V was cut by 7 bases and J by 5 bases, with 20 bases left in between. The CDR3 spans 15 residues. The germline gives CDR1 MNHEY, CDR2 SVGEGT. The CDR3 DNA reads as TGTGCCAGCACAGGGAAAGCTATTCTCGCTTATGGCTACACCTTC. As protein: CASTGKAILAYGYTF.

In this sample, this clonotype turned up a few times. DNA of the CDR3: TGTGCCTGGACACCCCCGGGGTGGGGACATACGAACTATGGCTACACCTTC. Encoded protein: CAWTPPGWGHTNYGYTF. This rearrangement joins TRBV30 to TRBJ1-2; TRBD1 is a possible D gene (6 bases). V gave up 4 bases and J gave up 2 bases, with 23 bases separating them. Germline V gene lookup returns CDR1 GTSNPN and CDR2 SVGIG (reference sequence). This CDR3 has 17 amino acids.

The chain employs TRBV11-2 and TRBJ2-1; perhaps TRBD1 as D (5 bases). This CDR3 comprises 16 residues. Trimming cost V 6 bases and J 7 bases, with 22 bases left between them. Germline CDR1 and CDR2: SGHAT and FQNNGV. Here the CDR3 reads CASSSFSTDSRNEQFF. CDR3 DNA sequence: TGTGCCAGCAGTTCCTTCTCCACCGACAGCCGTAATGAGCAGTTCTTC.

Worth noting for this clonotype: A read error may account for a junction end that differs from germline. The J gene is TRBJ2-7, the V gene TRBV13; D remains unclear. This CDR3 has 13 residues. Germline CDR1 and CDR2: PRHDT and FYEKMQ (reference sequence). The CDR3 loop reads CASSQEQFYEQYF. The CDR3 bases are TGCGCCAGCAGCCAAGAGCAGTTCTACGAGCAGTACTTC.

This chain connects TRBV5-1 to TRBJ2-5; 12 bases are shared with TRBD2. V shed 5 bases, J shed 5 bases, and the junction held 7 bases outside the gene matches. CDR3 size: 15 residues. The V gene's germline CDR1 is SGHRS and CDR2 YFSETQ. Here the CDR3 DNA reads TGCGCCAGCAGTCCCAAAACTAGCGGGGGGGAGACCCAGTACTTC. Encoded protein: CASSPKTSGGETQYF.

This clonotype appeared once. The V gene is TRBV7-2, the J gene TRBJ2-1; 11 bases are a match to TRBD2. The length of the CDR3 is 15 residues. CDR1 is SGHTA and CDR2 is FQGNSA in the germline V gene. The V gene end was trimmed by 1 base and the J gene end by 12 bases; junction bases not matched to a gene: 8. CDR3 residues: CASSLGLAGGGMQFF. The CDR3 coding sequence is TGTGCCAGCAGCTTAGGCCTAGCGGGGGGTGGGATGCAGTTCTTC. Together with reference TRBV7-2 and TRBJ2-1, the CDR3 gives the full variable domain: GAGVSQSPSNKVTEKGKDVELRCDPISGHTALYWYRQSLGQGLEFLIYFQGNSAPDKSGLPSDRFSAERTGGSVSTLTIQRTQQEDSAVYLCASSLGLAGGGMQFFGPGTRLTVL.

This clonotype appeared a few times. The chain is built from TRBV5-1 and TRBJ1-5; 8 nucleotides align to TRBD1. CDR1 and CDR2 (germline): SGHRS, YFSETQ. After removal of 4 bases from V and 0 bases from J, the junction contained 3 bases not matched to a gene. There are 15 residues in the CDR3. CDR3 DNA sequence: TGCGCCAGCAGCGTTCAGGGGGCTAGCAATCAGCCCCAGCATTTT. Residues: CASSVQGASNQPQHF.

This clonotype has a handful of counts. The rearrangement joins TRBV5-1 to TRBJ2-3; tentatively, D is TRBD1 (5 bases). Germline loops: CDR1 SGHRS, CDR2 YFSETQ. With 2 bases removed from V and 5 bases from J, the gap between germline ends came to 12 bases. The CDR3 is 14 amino acids. CDR3 DNA sequence: TGCGCCAGCAGCTTACAGGTGCAGGAAGATACGCAGTATTTT. Its translation: CASSLQVQEDTQYF.

In this sample, this clonotype turned up many times. V usage is TRBV20-1 and J usage is TRBJ2-7; the D gene is possibly TRBD2 (6 bases). CDR3 length: 12 amino acids. Trimming stripped 7 bases from V and 5 bases from J, with 15 bases between. Germline V CDR1 and CDR2: DFQATT, SNEGSKA (reference sequence). The CDR3 region has the DNA TGCAGTGTTGTCGGGAGAGGTAACGAGCAGTACTTC. Its protein product is CSVVGRGNEQYF.

This clonotype was counted a few times. V usage is TRBV20-1 and J usage is TRBJ1-5, with D maybe TRBD1 (6 bases). V lost 0 bases and J lost 8, with 20 bases in between. In germline, CDR1 is DFQATT, CDR2 SNEGSKA (reference sequence). This CDR3 spans 16 amino acids. As DNA, the CDR3 is TGCAGTGCTAGAGACTACAGCCGGGGGCGCGGGGAGCCCCAGCATTTT. Translation gives CSARDYSRGRGEPQHF.

Details on this clonotype: A much larger clone sits a single nucleotide away, making a read error possible. The V call is TRBV7-2, the J call TRBJ2-3, with TRBD2 matching 7 bases. The germline V gene encodes CDR1 SGHTA and CDR2 FQGNSA. CDR3 size: 14 residues. The V and J ends lost 10 bases and 2 bases, in that order; junction bases with no gene match: 9. CDR3 nucleotides: TGTGCCACTGCACCGGGACTAAACACAGATACGCAGTATTTT. Amino acid sequence: CATAPGLNTDTQYF.

This clonotype was observed a handful of times. The chain combines TRBV19 with TRBJ1-5; TRBD1 matches 7 bases. Germline CDR1 is LNHDA and CDR2 is SQIVND (reference sequence). The CDR3 is 15 residues long. The V segment lost 5 bases and the J segment 2 bases; nucleotides outside the gene matches: 6. The CDR3 protein is CASSQYRGGNQPQHF. Here the CDR3 DNA reads TGTGCCAGTAGTCAGTACAGGGGTGGCAATCAGCCCCAGCATTTT.

This clonotype was seen only a few times. The CDR3 sequence: CASSSIPGHIGTGELFF. The CDR3 DNA sequence: TGTGCCAGCAGTTCAATTCCGGGACACATAGGGACCGGGGAGCTGTTTTTT. The chain uses TRBV11-3 and TRBJ2-2; D is possibly TRBD1 (6 bases). Germline V gives CDR1 SGHNT, CDR2 YENEEA. The CDR3 is 17 residues long. The V end lost 6 bases, the J end lost 5 bases, and 22 bases lay between the germline ends.

This clonotype occurred many times. CDR3 sequence reads: CASSIIPYQETQYF. CDR3 sequence (DNA): TGTGCCAGCAGCATCATTCCGTACCAAGAGACCCAGTACTTC. The chain combines TRBV7-2 with TRBJ2-5; no firm D call. CDR1 is SGHTA and CDR2 is FQGNSA in the germline V gene. This CDR3 has 14 residues. The germline V and J ends were trimmed by 5 bases and 0 bases, with 10 bases remaining between them.

This clonotype came up many times. This chain joins TRBV3-1 and TRBJ2-7, with 11 bases that match TRBD2. Per germline, CDR1 LGHDT and CDR2 YNNKEL (reference sequence). There are 11 residues in the CDR3. The V and J ends lost 10 bases and 6 bases, in that order; junction bases with no gene match: 2. CDR3 sequence: CATTSGSEQYF. In DNA form, the CDR3 reads TGTGCCACTACTAGCGGGAGCGAGCAGTACTTC.

V is TRBV12-3 or TRBV12-4 and J is TRBJ2-2; D not resolved. V was clipped by 5 bases and J by 7 bases, with 11 bases between them. The CDR3 has 13 amino acids. This CDR3 is CASSQNLHGELFF. The CDR3 coding sequence is TGTGCCAGCAGTCAAAATCTTCACGGGGAGCTGTTTTTT.

In its sample, this clonotype was seen a few times. This chain uses TRBV4-1 with TRBJ2-3; 8 bases map to TRBD2. Trimming cost V 5 bases and J 2 bases; bases outside gene matches: 9. The CDR3 is 16 residues long. Germline-derived CDR1 and CDR2 are MGHRA and YSYEKL. The CDR3 is CASSFRIAGYTDTQYF. For the CDR3, the DNA is TGCGCCAGCAGCTTTAGAATAGCGGGGTACACAGATACGCAGTATTTT.

The sample holds many counts of this clonotype. The rearrangement links TRBV10-2 to TRBJ1-2, with 7 bases that match TRBD1. CDR1 WSHSY and CDR2 SAAADI come from the germline V gene. This CDR3 has 13 residues. The V segment lost 8 bases and the J segment 2 bases; nucleotides outside the gene matches: 5. As DNA, the CDR3 is TGCGCCAGCGCGGACAGGAGGAACTATGGCTACACCTTC. It encodes CASADRRNYGYTF.

The V call is TRBV7-8, the J call TRBJ1-1; 9 bases map to TRBD1. The CDR3 consists of 15 residues. The germline V gene has CDR1 SGHVS and CDR2 FQNEAQ. V trimming: 3 bases; J trimming: 9 bases; junction bases outside the gene matches: 11. CDR3: CASSFDRGGSYQAFF. In DNA form, the CDR3 reads TGTGCCAGCAGCTTCGACAGGGGGGGCTCCTATCAAGCTTTCTTT.